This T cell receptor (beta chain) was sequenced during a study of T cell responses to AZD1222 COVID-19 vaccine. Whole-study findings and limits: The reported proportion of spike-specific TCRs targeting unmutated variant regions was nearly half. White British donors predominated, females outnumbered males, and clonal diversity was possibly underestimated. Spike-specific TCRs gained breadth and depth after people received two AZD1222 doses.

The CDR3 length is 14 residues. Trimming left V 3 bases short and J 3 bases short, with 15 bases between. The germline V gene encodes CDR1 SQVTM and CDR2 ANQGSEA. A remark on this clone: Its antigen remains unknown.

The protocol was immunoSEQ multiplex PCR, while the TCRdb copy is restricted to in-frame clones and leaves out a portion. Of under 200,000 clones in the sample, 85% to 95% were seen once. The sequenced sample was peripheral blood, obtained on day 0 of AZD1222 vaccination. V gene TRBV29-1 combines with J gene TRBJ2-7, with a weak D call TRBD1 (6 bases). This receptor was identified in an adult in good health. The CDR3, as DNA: TGCAGCGTTGAGACAGGAGTGGTCGGCTACGAGCAGTACTTC. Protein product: CSVETGVVGYEQYF.